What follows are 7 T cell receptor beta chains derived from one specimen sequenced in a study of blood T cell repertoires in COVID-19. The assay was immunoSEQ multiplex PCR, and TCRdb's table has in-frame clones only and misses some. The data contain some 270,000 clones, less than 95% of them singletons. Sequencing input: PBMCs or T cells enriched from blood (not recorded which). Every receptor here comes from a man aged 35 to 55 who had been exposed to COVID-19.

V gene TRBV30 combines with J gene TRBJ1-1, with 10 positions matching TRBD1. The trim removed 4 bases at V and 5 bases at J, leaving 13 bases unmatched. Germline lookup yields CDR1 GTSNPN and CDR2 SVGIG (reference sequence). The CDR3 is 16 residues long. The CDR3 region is CAWTQNRDRGRTEAFF. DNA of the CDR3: TGTGCCTGGACCCAAAACCGGGACAGGGGTCGGACTGAAGCTTTCTTT.

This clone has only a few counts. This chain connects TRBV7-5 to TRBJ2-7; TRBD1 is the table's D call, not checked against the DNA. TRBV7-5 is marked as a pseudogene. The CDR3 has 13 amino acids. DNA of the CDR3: TGTGTCAGAAGTCGACAGCTCTCCTACGAGCAGTACTTC. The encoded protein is CVRSRQLSYEQYF.

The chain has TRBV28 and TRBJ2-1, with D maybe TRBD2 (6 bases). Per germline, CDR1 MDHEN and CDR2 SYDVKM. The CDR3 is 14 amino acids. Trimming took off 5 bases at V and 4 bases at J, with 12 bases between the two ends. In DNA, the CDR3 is TGTGCCAGCAGTACCCCCGGGACTTACAATGAGCAGTTCTTC. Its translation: CASSTPGTYNEQFF.

CDR3 DNA: TGTGCCAGCAGCGTTGCGGCCGGGGCTAGCGCTGAAGCTTTCTTT. Its translation: CASSVAAGASAEAFF. The J gene is TRBJ1-1, the V gene TRBV4-2; maybe TRBD1 (5 bases). The V gene lost 5 bases and the J gene lost 6 bases, with 19 bases spanning the gap. Germline V CDR1 and CDR2: LGHNA, YNFKEQ. CDR3 length equals 15 residues.

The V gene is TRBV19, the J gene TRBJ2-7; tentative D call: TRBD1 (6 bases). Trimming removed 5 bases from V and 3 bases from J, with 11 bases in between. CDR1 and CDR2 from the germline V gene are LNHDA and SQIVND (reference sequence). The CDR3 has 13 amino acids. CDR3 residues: CASSPDSRYEQYF. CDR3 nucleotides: TGTGCCAGTAGTCCGGACAGCCGCTACGAGCAGTACTTC.

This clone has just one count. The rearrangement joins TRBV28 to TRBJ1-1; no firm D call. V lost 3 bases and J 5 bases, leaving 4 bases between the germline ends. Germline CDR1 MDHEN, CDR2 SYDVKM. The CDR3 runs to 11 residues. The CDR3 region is CASSFATEAFF. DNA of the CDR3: TGTGCCAGCAGTTTCGCGACTGAAGCTTTCTTT.

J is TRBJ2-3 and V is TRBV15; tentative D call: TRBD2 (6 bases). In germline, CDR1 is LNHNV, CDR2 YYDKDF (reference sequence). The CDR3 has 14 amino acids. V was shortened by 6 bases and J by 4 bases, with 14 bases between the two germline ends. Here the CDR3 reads CATRPRGGPDTQYF. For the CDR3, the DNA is TGTGCCACCAGGCCGAGGGGAGGCCCAGATACGCAGTATTTT. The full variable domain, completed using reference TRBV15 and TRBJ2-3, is DAMVIQNPRYQVTQFGKPVTLSCSQTLNHNVMYWYQQKSSQAPKLLFHYYDKDFNNEADTPDNFQSRRPNTSFCFLDIRSPGLGDTAMYLCATRPRGGPDTQYFGPGTRLTVL.